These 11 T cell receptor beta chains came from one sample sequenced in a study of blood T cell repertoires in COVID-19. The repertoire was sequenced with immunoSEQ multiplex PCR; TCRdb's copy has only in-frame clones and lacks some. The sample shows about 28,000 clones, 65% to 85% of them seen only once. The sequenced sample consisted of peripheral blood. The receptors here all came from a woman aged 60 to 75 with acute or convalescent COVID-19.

The DNA for the CDR3 is TGTGCCAGCGGGGCTAGCGGGGATCTACAGTACTTC. Amino acids: CASGASGDLQYF. The chain has TRBV6-5 and TRBJ2-7, with 9 bases fitting TRBD2. Germline lookup yields CDR1 MNHEY and CDR2 SVGAGI. CDR3 length: 12 residues. The trim removed 8 bases at V and 10 bases at J, leaving 9 bases unmatched.

The CDR3 is CASSLEPDREGNTIYF. The CDR3 coding sequence is TGTGCCAGCAGCTTAGAGCCAGACAGGGAGGGAAACACCATATATTTT. This chain links TRBV11-3 with TRBJ1-3; 7 bases map to TRBD1. The germline CDR1 and CDR2 sequences are SGHNT and YENEEA. With V trimmed by 0 bases and J by 4 bases, 6 bases remained unmatched. The length of the CDR3 is 16 residues.

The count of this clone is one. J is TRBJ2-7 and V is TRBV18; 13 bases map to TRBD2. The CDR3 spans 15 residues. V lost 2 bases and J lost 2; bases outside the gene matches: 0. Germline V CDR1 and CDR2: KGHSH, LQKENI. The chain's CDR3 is CASSPTSGGAYEQYF. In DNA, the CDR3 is TGTGCCAGCTCACCAACTAGCGGGGGGGCCTACGAGCAGTACTTC.

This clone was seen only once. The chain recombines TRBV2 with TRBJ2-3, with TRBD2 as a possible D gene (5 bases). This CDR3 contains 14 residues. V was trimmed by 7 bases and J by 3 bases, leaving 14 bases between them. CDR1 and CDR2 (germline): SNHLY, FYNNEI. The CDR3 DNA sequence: TGTGCCAGCAAGATAAGCCCGGGGACAGATACGCAGTATTTT. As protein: CASKISPGTDTQYF.

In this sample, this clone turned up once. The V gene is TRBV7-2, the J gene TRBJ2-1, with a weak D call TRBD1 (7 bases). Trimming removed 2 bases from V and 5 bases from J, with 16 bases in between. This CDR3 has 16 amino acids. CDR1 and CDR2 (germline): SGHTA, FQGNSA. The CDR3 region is CASSLLGGGIDNEQFF. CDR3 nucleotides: TGTGCCAGCAGCTTACTCGGAGGGGGCATCGACAATGAGCAGTTCTTC.

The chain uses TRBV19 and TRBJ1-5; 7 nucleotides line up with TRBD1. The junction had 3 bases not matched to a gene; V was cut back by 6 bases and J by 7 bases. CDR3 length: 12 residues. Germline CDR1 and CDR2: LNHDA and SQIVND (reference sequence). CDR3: CASSDRAQPQHF. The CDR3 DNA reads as TGTGCCAGTAGCGACAGGGCACAGCCCCAGCATTTT.

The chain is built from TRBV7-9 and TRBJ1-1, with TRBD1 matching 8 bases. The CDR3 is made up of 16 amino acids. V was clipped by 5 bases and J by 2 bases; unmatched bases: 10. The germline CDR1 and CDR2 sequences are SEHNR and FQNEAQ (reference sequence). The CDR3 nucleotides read TGTGCCAGCAGCCCCAGGGGGCGCTTGGTCAACACTGAAGCTTTCTTT. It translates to CASSPRGRLVNTEAFF.

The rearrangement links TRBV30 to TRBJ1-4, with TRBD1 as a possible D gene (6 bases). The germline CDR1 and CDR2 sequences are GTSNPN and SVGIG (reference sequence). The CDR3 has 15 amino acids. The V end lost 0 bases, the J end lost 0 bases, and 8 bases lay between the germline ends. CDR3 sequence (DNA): TGTGCCTGGAGTGTACGACAGGCAACTAATGAAAAACTGTTTTTT. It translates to CAWSVRQATNEKLFF.

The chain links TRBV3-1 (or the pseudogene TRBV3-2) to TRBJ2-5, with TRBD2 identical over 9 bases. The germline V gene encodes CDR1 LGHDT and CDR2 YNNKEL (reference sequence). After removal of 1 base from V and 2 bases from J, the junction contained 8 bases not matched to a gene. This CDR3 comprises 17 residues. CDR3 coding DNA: TGTGCCAGCAGCCAAGCACATAGCGGGGGTACACAAGAGACCCAGTACTTC. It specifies CASSQAHSGGTQETQYF.

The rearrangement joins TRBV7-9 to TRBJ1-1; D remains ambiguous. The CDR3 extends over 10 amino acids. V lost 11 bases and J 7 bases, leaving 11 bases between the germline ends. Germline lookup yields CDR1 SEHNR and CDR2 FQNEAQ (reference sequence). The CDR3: CAGARGEAFF. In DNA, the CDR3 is TGTGCCGGCGCGCGGGGTGAAGCTTTCTTT.

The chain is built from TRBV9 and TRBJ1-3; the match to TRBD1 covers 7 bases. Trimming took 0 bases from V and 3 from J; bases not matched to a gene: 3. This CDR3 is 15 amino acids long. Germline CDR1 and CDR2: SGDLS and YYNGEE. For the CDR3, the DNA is TGTGCCAGCAGCGTAGACGCAGGGGGTGGAAACACCATATATTTT. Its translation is CASSVDAGGGNTIYF.